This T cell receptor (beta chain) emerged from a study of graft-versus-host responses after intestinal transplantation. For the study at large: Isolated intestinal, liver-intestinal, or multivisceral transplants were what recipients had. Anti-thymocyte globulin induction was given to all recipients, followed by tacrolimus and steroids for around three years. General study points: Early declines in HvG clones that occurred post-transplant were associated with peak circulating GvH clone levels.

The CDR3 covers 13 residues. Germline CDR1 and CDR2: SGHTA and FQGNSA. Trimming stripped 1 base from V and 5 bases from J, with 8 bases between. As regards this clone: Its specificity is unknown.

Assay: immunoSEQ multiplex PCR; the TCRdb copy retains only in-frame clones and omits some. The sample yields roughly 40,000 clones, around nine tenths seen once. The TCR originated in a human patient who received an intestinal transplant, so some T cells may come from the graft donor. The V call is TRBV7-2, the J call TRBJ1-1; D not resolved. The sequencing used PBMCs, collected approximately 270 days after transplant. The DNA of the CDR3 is TGTGCCAGCAGCTTAGGGTTCGGGACTGAAGCTTTCTTT. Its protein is CASSLGFGTEAFF.